This entry features one T cell receptor beta chain sequence. The data originate from a study of blood T cell repertoires in COVID-19. On the study more broadly: Sites across the United States, Italy and Spain contributed samples from acute and convalescent COVID-19. PBMCs, B-cell-depleted T cells, or T cells provided the cDNA or gDNA that made up the material.

Authors' processing steps: The assay estimated nucleated cells by amplifying reference gene primers. Here immunoSEQ multiplex PCR was the method, and the copy in TCRdb shows in-frame clones only, minus some. V and J calls plus clone size are reproduced from that table; the DNA served to infer D and trimming. The sample records some 130,000 clones, about three quarters being singletons. The V gene lost 1 base and the J gene lost 7 bases, with 5 bases spanning the gap. The CDR3 sequence is 13 residues long. The specimen was peripheral blood. This TCR was recovered from a man at least 80 years old with acute or convalescent COVID-19. The chain is built from TRBV12-3 or TRBV12-4 and TRBJ1-6; D gene ambiguous. The CDR3 spells CASSLGANSPLHF. Here the CDR3 DNA reads TGTGCCAGCAGTTTAGGAGCGAATTCACCCCTCCACTTT.